A selection of T cell receptor beta chains follows, all from one sample in a study of PD-1 blockade in classical Hodgkin lymphoma. Data came from immunoSEQ multiplex PCR; TCRdb stores just in-frame clones and leaves some out. The repertoire holds more than 25,000 clones, less than 75% seen once, with about 26% in the top ten. The material sequenced was peripheral blood mononuclear cells (PBMCs), taken before the second cycle of nivolumab. The receptors were sampled from a human donor with classical Hodgkin lymphoma. The CDR3 runs from the conserved cysteine through the conserved F or W. D genes are given only for firm matches. Clone size, where shown, is once, few, many, or a class for clones that have expanded.

J gene: TRBJ1-1
D gene: .
V gene: TRBV5-1
clone size: .
CDR3 protein: CASSLRAAGATEAFF
CDR3 DNA: TGCGCCAGCAGCTTGAGGGCAGCTGGAGCCACTGAAGCTTTCTTT

J gene: TRBJ1-2
D gene: .
V gene: TRBV6-1
clone size: .
CDR3 protein: CASRRGYGYTF
CDR3 DNA: TGTGCCAGCAGGCGGGGCTATGGCTACACCTTC

J gene: TRBJ2-1
D gene: .
V gene: TRBV19
clone size: .
CDR3 protein: CASSLLSGEQFF
CDR3 DNA: TGTGCCAGTAGCCTCCTGAGCGGGGAGCAGTTCTTC

J gene: TRBJ2-5
D gene: TRBD2
V gene: TRBV7-9
clone size: few
CDR3 protein: CASSQSGAETQYF
CDR3 DNA: TGTGCCAGTAGTCAGAGCGGGGCGGAGACCCAGTACTTC

J gene: TRBJ1-2
D gene: .
V gene: TRBV29-1
clone size: .
CDR3 protein: CSVVGVQGRIGYTF
CDR3 DNA: TGCAGCGTTGTAGGTGTCCAGGGGAGAATAGGCTACACCTTC

J gene: TRBJ2-1
D gene: .
V gene: TRBV6-6
clone size: .
CDR3 protein: CASLNTYNEQFF
CDR3 DNA: TGTGCCAGCCTCAACACCTACAATGAGCAGTTCTTC

J gene: TRBJ2-1
D gene: TRBD2
V gene: TRBV9
clone size: .
CDR3 protein: CASSVTLAGHNEQFF
CDR3 DNA: TGTGCCAGCAGCGTGACTCTAGCGGGTCACAATGAGCAGTTCTTC

J gene: TRBJ2-3
D gene: .
V gene: TRBV10-3
clone size: .
CDR3 protein: CAISEKVSTDTQYF
CDR3 DNA: TGTGCCATCAGTGAGAAAGTTAGCACAGATACGCAGTATTTT

J gene: TRBJ1-5
D gene: TRBD1
V gene: TRBV7-2
clone size: .
CDR3 protein: CASSLTSGGVQPQHF
CDR3 DNA: TGTGCCAGCAGCTTAACGTCAGGGGGAGTCCAGCCCCAGCATTTT

J gene: TRBJ2-7
D gene: .
V gene: TRBV4-3
clone size: .
CDR3 protein: CASSAGRGAIEQYF
CDR3 DNA: TGCGCCAGCAGCGCCGGTCGGGGGGCTATCGAGCAGTACTTC

J gene: TRBJ2-1
D gene: TRBD2
V gene: TRBV9
clone size: .
CDR3 protein: CASSPRLALSSYNEQFF
CDR3 DNA: TGTGCCAGCAGCCCAAGACTAGCCTTAAGCTCCTACAATGAGCAGTTCTTC

J gene: TRBJ2-7
D gene: .
V gene: TRBV15
clone size: .
CDR3 protein: CATSRGITSLSLEQYF
CDR3 DNA: TGTGCCACCAGCAGGGGGATTACTAGCTTGTCTTTGGAGCAGTACTTC

J gene: TRBJ1-1
D gene: TRBD1
V gene: TRBV19
clone size: .
CDR3 protein: CASSYLQGAMNTEAFF
CDR3 DNA: TGTGCCAGTTCTTACCTTCAGGGGGCCATGAACACTGAAGCTTTCTTT

J gene: TRBJ2-1
D gene: TRBD1
V gene: TRBV27
clone size: once
CDR3 protein: CASNSDRARYNEQFF
CDR3 DNA: TGTGCCAGCAATTCGGACAGGGCTAGGTACAATGAGCAGTTCTTC

J gene: TRBJ1-2
D gene: .
V gene: TRBV27
clone size: once
CDR3 protein: CASRGGGAGGYTF
CDR3 DNA: TGTGCCAGCAGGGGAGGCGGGGCGGGGGGCTACACCTTC

J gene: TRBJ1-3
D gene: .
V gene: TRBV9
clone size: .
CDR3 protein: CASSGTLFSGNTIYF
CDR3 DNA: TGTGCCAGCAGCGGGACTCTTTTTTCTGGAAACACCATATATTTT

J gene: TRBJ2-3
D gene: .
V gene: TRBV2
clone size: .
CDR3 protein: CASSETVGTQYF
CDR3 DNA: TGTGCCAGCAGCGAGACAGTAGGTACGCAGTATTTT

J gene: TRBJ2-3
D gene: .
V gene: TRBV5-1
clone size: .
CDR3 protein: CASRYSPTDTQYF
CDR3 DNA: TGCGCCAGCAGGTACAGTCCCACAGATACGCAGTATTTT

J gene: TRBJ2-3
D gene: TRBD2
V gene: TRBV6-5
clone size: few
CDR3 protein: CASSELARSDTQYF
CDR3 DNA: TGTGCCAGCAGTGAACTAGCGCGATCAGATACGCAGTATTTT

J gene: TRBJ1-5
D gene: .
V gene: TRBV25-1
clone size: .
CDR3 protein: CASSWGSNQPQHF
CDR3 DNA: TGTGCCAGCAGTTGGGGTAGCAATCAGCCCCAGCATTTT

J gene: TRBJ2-3
D gene: TRBD1
V gene: TRBV5-8
clone size: .
CDR3 protein: CASSMGQGTPSTDTQYF
CDR3 DNA: TGTGCCAGCAGCATGGGACAGGGGACCCCTAGCACAGATACGCAGTATTTT

J gene: TRBJ2-5
D gene: TRBD2
V gene: TRBV28
clone size: .
CDR3 protein: CASGNSGRVFETQYF
CDR3 DNA: TGTGCCAGCGGAAATAGCGGGAGGGTTTTTGAGACCCAGTACTTC

J gene: TRBJ2-7
D gene: TRBD1
V gene: TRBV4-3
clone size: once
CDR3 protein: CASSQGRQGWYEQYF
CDR3 DNA: TGCGCCAGCAGCCAAGGGAGACAGGGGTGGTACGAGCAGTACTTC

J gene: TRBJ1-5
D gene: TRBD1
V gene: TRBV6-1
clone size: .
CDR3 protein: CASSAQGNQPQHF
CDR3 DNA: TGTGCCAGCAGTGCACAGGGGAATCAGCCCCAGCATTTT

J gene: TRBJ1-6
D gene: .
V gene: TRBV10-3
clone size: .
CDR3 protein: CAIRQGDNSPLHF
CDR3 DNA: TGTGCCATCAGACAGGGAGATAATTCACCCCTCCACTTT

J gene: TRBJ2-1
D gene: .
V gene: TRBV5-6
clone size: .
CDR3 protein: CASSLLPGTEQFF
CDR3 DNA: TGTGCCAGCAGCTTGTTACCTGGGACAGAGCAGTTCTTC

J gene: TRBJ2-5
D gene: .
V gene: TRBV5-4
clone size: .
CDR3 protein: CASSPNQETQYF
CDR3 DNA: TGTGCCAGCAGCCCAAATCAAGAGACCCAGTACTTC

J gene: TRBJ1-5
D gene: .
V gene: TRBV5-1
clone size: .
CDR3 protein: CASSQSGLEQPQHF
CDR3 DNA: TGCGCCAGCAGCCAGTCGGGGCTCGAGCAGCCCCAGCATTTT

J gene: TRBJ2-3
D gene: .
V gene: TRBV5-4
clone size: .
CDR3 protein: CASGSRGTDTQYF
CDR3 DNA: TGTGCCAGCGGGAGTAGGGGCACAGATACGCAGTATTTT

J gene: TRBJ2-2
D gene: TRBD1
V gene: TRBV28
clone size: .
CDR3 protein: CASTVRGPKNRGRERTGELFF
CDR3 DNA: TGTGCCAGCACCGTTAGGGGTCCCAAAAACAGGGGGCGAGAAAGGACCGGGGAGCTGTTTTTT

J gene: TRBJ2-1
D gene: TRBD2
V gene: TRBV5-1
clone size: few
CDR3 protein: CASSLGLAGNEQFF
CDR3 DNA: TGCGCCAGCAGCTTGGGACTAGCAGGTAATGAGCAGTTCTTC

J gene: TRBJ1-1
D gene: TRBD1
V gene: TRBV13
clone size: .
CDR3 protein: CASSLDRGLTEAFF
CDR3 DNA: TGTGCCAGCAGCTTAGACAGGGGGCTCACTGAAGCTTTCTTT

J gene: TRBJ2-1
D gene: .
V gene: TRBV4-3
clone size: .
CDR3 protein: CASSRGGSAEQFF
CDR3 DNA: TGCGCCAGCAGCCGCGGAGGATCGGCTGAGCAGTTCTTC

J gene: TRBJ1-5
D gene: .
V gene: TRBV28
clone size: .
CDR3 protein: CASSSPVKHQPQHF
CDR3 DNA: TGTGCCAGCAGTTCTCCAGTGAAACATCAGCCCCAGCATTTT

J gene: TRBJ2-7
D gene: .
V gene: TRBV27
clone size: once
CDR3 protein: CASSSSRTEVSYEQYF
CDR3 DNA: TGTGCCAGCAGTTCCTCTAGGACAGAGGTCTCCTACGAGCAGTACTTC

J gene: TRBJ1-2
D gene: TRBD1
V gene: TRBV5-1
clone size: .
CDR3 protein: CASSLDGRGQDYGYTF
CDR3 DNA: TGCGCCAGCAGCTTGGATGGCAGGGGGCAGGACTATGGCTACACCTTC

J gene: TRBJ2-7
D gene: TRBD1
V gene: TRBV9
clone size: .
CDR3 protein: CASSSLQGRSTEQYF
CDR3 DNA: TGTGCCAGCAGCTCGTTACAGGGGCGATCCACCGAGCAGTACTTC

J gene: TRBJ1-2
D gene: TRBD1
V gene: TRBV6-5
clone size: .
CDR3 protein: CASSNRGRVSHGYTF
CDR3 DNA: TGTGCCAGCAGCAACAGGGGGCGCGTAAGCCATGGCTACACCTTC

J gene: TRBJ2-4
D gene: .
V gene: TRBV18
clone size: .
CDR3 protein: CASSPGTAKNIQYF
CDR3 DNA: TGTGCCAGCTCACCAGGGACGGCCAAAAACATTCAGTACTTC

J gene: TRBJ1-2
D gene: .
V gene: TRBV6-5
clone size: .
CDR3 protein: CASSYVGPPVRYTF
CDR3 DNA: TGTGCCAGCAGTTACGTAGGCCCCCCCGTGCGCTACACCTTC

J gene: TRBJ2-7
D gene: .
V gene: TRBV18
clone size: .
CDR3 protein: CASSPFTSVREQYF
CDR3 DNA: TGTGCCAGCTCACCCTTTACTAGTGTCCGCGAGCAGTACTTC

J gene: TRBJ2-2
D gene: .
V gene: TRBV19
clone size: once
CDR3 protein: CASSILTGELFF
CDR3 DNA: TGTGCCAGTAGTATCCTGACCGGGGAGCTGTTTTTT

J gene: TRBJ1-2
D gene: TRBD1
V gene: TRBV19
clone size: few
CDR3 protein: CASSPPGQGVLGGYTF
CDR3 DNA: TGTGCCAGTAGTCCCCCGGGACAGGGGGTTTTAGGTGGCTACACCTTC

J gene: TRBJ2-1
D gene: TRBD2
V gene: TRBV28
clone size: .
CDR3 protein: CASTLFSGGRVDEQFF
CDR3 DNA: TGTGCCAGCACCTTGTTCTCGGGCGGGAGAGTAGATGAGCAGTTCTTC

J gene: TRBJ1-2
D gene: .
V gene: TRBV5-1
clone size: .
CDR3 protein: CASSQENYGYTF
CDR3 DNA: TGCGCCAGCAGCCAAGAAAACTATGGCTACACCTTC

J gene: TRBJ1-2
D gene: .
V gene: TRBV29-1
clone size: many
CDR3 protein: CSVGGRSYGYTF
CDR3 DNA: TGCAGCGTTGGAGGCAGATCCTATGGCTACACCTTC

J gene: TRBJ2-7
D gene: .
V gene: TRBV5-4
clone size: .
CDR3 protein: CASSSRGYEQYF
CDR3 DNA: TGTGCCAGCAGCTCCAGGGGCTACGAGCAGTACTTC

J gene: TRBJ2-7
D gene: .
V gene: TRBV19
clone size: few
CDR3 protein: CASMDSNLYEQYF
CDR3 DNA: TGTGCCAGTATGGACAGCAACTTATACGAGCAGTACTTC

J gene: TRBJ2-3
D gene: TRBD2
V gene: TRBV9
clone size: .
CDR3 protein: CASSPPTGTTITDTQYF
CDR3 DNA: TGTGCCAGCAGCCCCCCCACGGGGACTACCATCACAGATACGCAGTATTTT

J gene: TRBJ1-2
D gene: .
V gene: TRBV28
clone size: once
CDR3 protein: CASSRGKWGQNYGYTF
CDR3 DNA: TGTGCCAGCAGCCGAGGAAAGTGGGGCCAGAACTATGGCTACACCTTC

J gene: TRBJ1-2
D gene: TRBD1
V gene: TRBV28
clone size: .
CDR3 protein: CASSLGQGRHYGYTF
CDR3 DNA: TGTGCCAGCAGTCTAGGACAGGGACGACACTATGGCTACACCTTC

J gene: TRBJ1-2
D gene: .
V gene: TRBV2
clone size: .
CDR3 protein: CASSMTGSNYGYTF
CDR3 DNA: TGTGCCAGCAGTATGACGGGTTCCAACTATGGCTACACCTTC

J gene: TRBJ2-1
D gene: .
V gene: TRBV6-6
clone size: .
CDR3 protein: CAIREVGSYNEQFF
CDR3 DNA: TGTGCCATTAGGGAAGTTGGCTCCTACAATGAGCAGTTCTTC

J gene: TRBJ2-7
D gene: .
V gene: TRBV7-2
clone size: .
CDR3 protein: CASSLGITSGEQYF
CDR3 DNA: TGTGCCAGCAGCTTAGGGATAACGTCCGGCGAGCAGTACTTC

J gene: TRBJ2-3
D gene: .
V gene: TRBV2
clone size: .
CDR3 protein: CASSEDSTDTQYF
CDR3 DNA: TGTGCCAGCAGTGAAGATAGCACAGATACGCAGTATTTT